This TCR beta chain appears in the sequencing data of a study of cytomegalovirus exposure and HLA in healthy donors. Study findings and constraints: Looking again later, the authors saw that most CMV-associated TCR beta chains seemed HLA-restricted. Some TCR beta chains (about 180 of them) were listed as cytomegalovirus-associated.

There are 13 residues in the CDR3. Unmatched junction bases numbered 10, after V lost 8 bases and J lost 9 bases. Germline CDR1 and CDR2: MDHEN and SYDVKM. Comments on this clone: Its antigen is undetermined.

A multiplex PCR was run with 60 Vbeta primers and 13 Jbeta primers. Data came from immunoSEQ multiplex PCR; TCRdb stores just in-frame clones and leaves some out. In the table there are 150,000 to 170,000 clones, about four fifths of which are singletons. The chain combines TRBV28 with TRBJ1-3; 7 bases are shared with TRBD1. The receptor was isolated from a man in his thirties or forties in good health and CMV-seropositive. The sample taken for sequencing was PBMCs. CDR3 loop: CASHTGEGSTIYF. For the CDR3, the DNA is TGTGCCAGCCACACAGGGGAAGGGAGCACCATATATTTT.